This paragraph covers one T cell receptor beta chain sequence. This receptor's antigen is unknown. No per-base quality is available; no much larger clone lies one base away. As encoded in the germline V gene, CDR1 is MRHNA while CDR2 is SNTAGT. V loses 0 bases of germline sequence and J loses 5 bases, and the interval between the two ends is 7 bases. Its CDR3 holds 13 amino acids, cysteine through phenylalanine. Only the CDR3 DNA is retained, 39 bases long and in frame from the first base. The sample originates from a study of blood T cell repertoires in COVID-19 (dated by TCRdb to the early 2020s). Regarding the research as a whole: The collaborator samples originated in the United States, Italy and Spain and spanned the acute and convalescent phases of COVID-19. The material from the prospective study consisted of cDNA or gDNA derived from T cells, B-cell-depleted T cells, or PBMCs. Subjects who had been exposed to COVID-19, were actively infected with it, or had recovered from it provided the deeply sampled blood TCRbeta repertoires that made up the dataset. A freely available public database, intended as a resource for researchers studying the immune response to SARS-CoV-2, is where the repertoires were released. The samples were drawn from the first 160 participants of the ongoing ImmuneRACE study and from 1,254 subjects provided by 6 global collaborators. The sample metadata nearly always contained a de-identified subject ID, COVID-19 status, age in years and sex. Where available, HLA class I and class II types were taken from metadata supplied by the sample provider and were not determined by assay-based typing. Overall study outcomes, separate from this receptor: The quantity of clinical and demographic metadata differed by source and by participant and was supplied without curation.

The immunoSEQ Assay, a bias-controlled multiplex PCR, was used to amplify TCRbeta CDR3 regions from genomic DNA. Per the source publication's procedure: The number of nucleated cells in each sample was estimated by amplification of reference gene primers within the assay. Sequence reads were collapsed and filtered to measure the absolute abundance of every unique TCRbeta CDR3 rearrangement. Productive Simpson clonality was computed per sample as the square root of Simpson's diversity index over productive rearrangements. Not all clones reach the TCRdb copy of this immuneACCESS table, which keeps in-frame sequences only. Checked studies attribute under half of the gap to unresolved V genes and leave the rest unexplained. V, J and clone size derive from that table, while D and trimming were established from the DNA sequence. Within this sample are some 250,000 clones, with roughly four fifths of them counted one time only. Around an eighth of the sample belongs to the ten largest clones.

Whole blood was collected in K2EDTA tubes by collaborating institutions according to the institutions' own protocols. For TCRbeta analysis, collaborators shipped samples in one of three forms: frozen whole blood, isolated PBMCs, or DNA extracted from either of those sample types. This receptor was obtained from a woman aged 55-70 years with active or convalescent COVID-19. Sequenced sample: peripheral blood. The chain joins TRBV6-4 to TRBJ1-2; no D gene is confidently identified. CDR3 protein: CASSDSGGYGYTF. The nucleotide sequence is given as TGTGCCAGCAGTGACTCCGGAGGTTATGGCTACACCTTC.